This T cell receptor beta chain was recovered during a study of vaccination effects on CD4 cells after COVID-19. Study outcomes and limitations: Convalescent patients in the study were few, and early post-infection timepoints were absent.

The repertoire was sequenced with immunoSEQ multiplex PCR; TCRdb's copy has only in-frame clones and lacks some. The table includes about 12,000 clones, over 60% detected once. Worth noting for this clone: Its specificity is not known.

Antigen-specific CD4+ T cells were expanded with viral peptide pools in the ViraFEST assay before sequencing. Isolating CD4+ T cells followed ten to eleven days of culture. As their vaccination, participants received two doses of either BNT162b2 or mRNA-1273. Looked up from germline, CDR1 is MDHEN and CDR2 is SYDVKM. CDR3 length: 12 amino acids. Trimming stripped 1 base from V and 4 bases from J, with 2 bases between. The origin of this receptor is a human donor who received a COVID-19 vaccine. This chain links TRBV28 with TRBJ1-3; D gene unclear. This material consisted of CD4+ T cells from PBMCs cultured with SARS-CoV-2 spike peptides, taken after COVID-19 vaccination. The chain's CDR3 is CASSLSGNTIYF. The DNA for the CDR3 is TGTGCCAGCAGTTTATCGGGAAACACCATATATTTT.